These 10 T cell receptor beta chains were sequenced from one sample in a study of technical replicates of blood from a few donors. TCRdb's copy holds only in-frame clones and misses some; the assay was immunoSEQ multiplex PCR. This table holds around 80,000 clones, around nine tenths found once. Material: T cells isolated from PBMCs. These receptors all come from a human donor in good health.

This chain joins TRBV29-1 and TRBJ2-7; tentatively, D is TRBD2 (5 bases). CDR3 length equals 13 residues. Between the trimmed V and J ends, which lost 2 bases and 4 bases, there was a span of 12 bases. The germline CDR1 and CDR2 sequences are SQVTM and ANQGSEA. The DNA for the CDR3 is TGCAGCGTTGAAATATCGCGCGGGTACGAGCAGTACTTC. Translating it yields CSVEISRGYEQYF.

V and J are TRBV7-2 and TRBJ2-3; D is possibly TRBD1 (5 bases). V lost 1 base and J lost 2, with 13 bases in between. The germline V gene has CDR1 SGHTA and CDR2 FQGNSA. The CDR3 sequence is 16 residues long. CDR3 residues: CASSLVQGLNTDTQYF. The CDR3 DNA reads as TGTGCCAGCAGCTTAGTCCAGGGCCTAAACACAGATACGCAGTATTTT.

This clone is a singleton in its sample. V is TRBV5-1 and J is TRBJ2-5; 11 positions agree with TRBD2. Trimming took 4 bases from V and 0 from J; bases not matched to a gene: 5. Germline V lookup: CDR1 SGHRS, CDR2 YFSETQ. The CDR3 contains 16 residues. The CDR3: CASSLSGRAYQETQYF. For the CDR3, the DNA is TGCGCCAGCAGCCTTAGCGGGAGGGCCTACCAAGAGACCCAGTACTTC.

CDR3 protein: CATSGYGQGIGELFF. The CDR3 DNA sequence: TGTGCCACCAGCGGATACGGACAGGGAATCGGGGAGCTGTTTTTT. The rearrangement joins TRBV15 to TRBJ2-2; 8 bases are shared with TRBD1. After removal of 5 bases from V and 7 bases from J, the junction contained 9 bases not matched to a gene. CDR3 length equals 15 residues. The germline V gene encodes CDR1 LNHNV and CDR2 YYDKDF (reference sequence). The full variable domain, with the rest looked up from reference TRBV15 and TRBJ2-2, is DAMVIQNPRYQVTQFGKPVTLSCSQTLNHNVMYWYQQKSSQAPKLLFHYYDKDFNNEADTPDNFQSRRPNTSFCFLDIRSPGLGDTAMYLCATSGYGQGIGELFFGEGSRLTVL.

V and J are TRBV4-1 and TRBJ2-1, with D hard to call. The V gene's germline CDR1 is MGHRA and CDR2 YSYEKL. The CDR3 covers 16 residues. V was cut by 3 bases and J by 5 bases, with 17 bases left in between. CDR3 nucleotides: TGCGCCAGCAGCCACCCCTCCAACTACCCAAACAATGAGCAGTTCTTC. It specifies CASSHPSNYPNNEQFF.

This chain connects TRBV11-3 to TRBJ1-2; D not resolved. The germline CDR1 and CDR2 sequences are SGHNT and YENEEA. Trimming left V 0 bases short and J 3 bases short, with 8 bases between. The CDR3 sequence is 14 residues long. CDR3 DNA: TGTGCCAGCAGCTTAGATCTAAATCACTATGGCTACACCTTC. The encoded protein is CASSLDLNHYGYTF. Looking up the rest from reference TRBV11-3 and TRBJ1-2 gives the full variable domain: EAGVVQSPRYKIIEKKQPVAFWCNPISGHNTLYWYLQNLGQGPELLIRYENEEAVDDSQLPKDRFSAERLKGVDSTLKIQPAELGDSAVYLCASSLDLNHYGYTFGSGTRLTVV.

The chain employs TRBV14 and TRBJ2-7; TRBD2 aligns across 7 bases. In germline, CDR1 is SGHDN, CDR2 FVKESK. Trimming cost V 1 base and J 5 bases; bases outside gene matches: 5. The CDR3 totals 14 residues. The CDR3 nucleotides are TGTGCCAGCAGCCAAGCCGGGGGGTTCGACGAGCAGTACTTC. Its translation is CASSQAGGFDEQYF.

The chain is built from TRBV27 and TRBJ1-1, with 7 bases fitting TRBD1. V trimming: 1 base; J trimming: 1 base; junction bases outside the gene matches: 6. Germline assignment: CDR1 MNHEY and CDR2 SMNVEV (reference sequence). The CDR3 contains 16 residues. CDR3 region: CASSLLRQGGNTEAFF. CDR3 nucleotides: TGTGCCAGCAGTTTATTGCGGCAGGGGGGGAACACTGAAGCTTTCTTT.

The chain has TRBV27 and TRBJ2-3; the match to TRBD2 covers 9 bases. The germline CDR1 and CDR2 sequences are MNHEY and SMNVEV (reference sequence). This CDR3 is built from 17 residues. V shed 0 bases and J 1 base; nucleotides not matched to a gene: 5. The CDR3 nucleotides read TGTGCCAGCAGTTTATCCGAGCGGGAGGTAGGCACAGATACGCAGTATTTT. Translation: CASSLSEREVGTDTQYF.

The rearrangement links TRBV2 to TRBJ2-7; 12 nucleotides line up with TRBD1. V dropped 5 bases and J dropped 5; count of bases not matched to a gene: 4. CDR1 is SNHLY and CDR2 is FYNNEI in the germline V gene. The CDR3 totals 14 residues. CDR3 loop: CASSIRDRGHEQYF. CDR3 DNA: TGTGCCAGCAGTATCCGGGACAGGGGGCACGAGCAGTACTTC.